This passage covers 29 T cell receptor beta chains from one sample sequenced in a study of memory CD4+ T cells and cytomegalovirus serostatus. Measured with immunoSEQ multiplex PCR; TCRdb has only the in-frame clones, and not every one. The sample includes 80,000 to 100,000 clones, about 80% of them seen just once. The sort gate was single viable CD3+CD4+CD8-CD45RO+ cells for memory CD4+ T cells. The specimen was memory CD4+ T cells from blood. Every receptor here comes from an adult in good health and CMV-seropositive.

On this clone: Other nucleotide sequences from this sample produce the same CDR3. The J gene is TRBJ2-7, the V gene TRBV5-1, with 9 bases aligning to TRBD2. After removal of 0 bases from V and 3 bases from J, the junction contained 4 bases not matched to a gene. CDR1 is SGHRS, CDR2 YFSETQ, per germline. The CDR3 is 15 amino acids. The CDR3 DNA is TGCGCCAGCAGCTTGGTCGCGGGAGGGAACTACGAGCAGTACTTC. As protein: CASSLVAGGNYEQYF. The full variable domain, in which reference TRBV5-1 and TRBJ2-7 provide the parts outside the CDR3, is KAGVTQTPRYLIKTRGQQVTLSCSPISGHRSVSWYQQTPGQGLQFLFEYFSETQRNKGNFPGRFSGRQFSNSRSEMNVSTLELGDSALYLCASSLVAGGNYEQYFGPGTRLTVT.

The rearrangement links TRBV10-3 to TRBJ1-1; D gene ambiguous. The CDR3 length is 15 residues. Germline V CDR1 and CDR2: ENHRY, SYGVKD. Trimming left V 2 bases short and J 4 bases short, with 14 bases between. The CDR3, as DNA: TGTGCCATCAGTGAGAGGTTTGGCCTTGCCACTGAAGCTTTCTTT. It yields the protein CAISERFGLATEAFF.

The chain links TRBV10-3 to TRBJ1-1; D ambiguous. In germline, CDR1 is ENHRY, CDR2 SYGVKD. The CDR3 is made up of 12 amino acids. V was trimmed by 6 bases and J by 1 base, leaving 6 bases between them. The CDR3 nucleotides are TGTGCCATCAGCCGCGAGAACACTGAAGCTTTCTTT. It is translated as CAISRENTEAFF.

The V gene is TRBV5-1, the J gene TRBJ1-1; 9 bases line up with TRBD1. Germline CDR1 SGHRS, CDR2 YFSETQ. This CDR3 spans 14 amino acids. V trimming: 9 bases; J trimming: 11 bases; junction bases outside the gene matches: 17. CDR3 sequence: CATLPLPGQGGAFF. For the CDR3, the DNA is TGCGCCACCCTACCCCTACCGGGACAGGGTGGCGCTTTCTTT.

The rearrangement uses TRBV28 and TRBJ2-6; 13 bases are a match to TRBD2. V lost 6 bases and J lost 0; bases outside the gene matches: 8. Germline CDR1 reads MDHEN; CDR2 reads SYDVKM. This CDR3 is 19 amino acids long. The CDR3 here is CASREGGLAGVSGANVLTF. The CDR3 nucleotides are TGTGCCAGCAGGGAGGGCGGACTAGCGGGAGTCTCTGGGGCCAACGTCCTGACTTTC.

This clone showed up just a few times. The chain joins TRBV11-1 to TRBJ2-3, with 10 bases identical to TRBD2. Losses at the gene ends were 5 bases for V and 1 base for J; bases not matched to a gene: 3. There are 15 residues in the CDR3. Germline CDR1 SGHAT, CDR2 FQDESV (reference sequence). In DNA form, the CDR3 reads TGTGCCAGCAGCCAAGGACTAGCGGGCACAGATACGCAGTATTTT. Amino acid sequence: CASSQGLAGTDTQYF.

The rearrangement joins TRBV29-1 to TRBJ2-7; 9 positions agree with TRBD1. CDR3 length equals 13 residues. Germline V CDR1 and CDR2: SQVTM, ANQGSEA. V gave up 7 bases and J gave up 1 base; unmatched junction bases: 5. CDR3 nucleotides: TGCAGCGCCACGGGACAGGGTTCCTACGAGCAGTACTTC. Translation: CSATGQGSYEQYF.

V gene TRBV7-3 combines with J gene TRBJ2-3, with D hard to call. Germline loops: CDR1 SGHTA, CDR2 FQGTGA. Trimming removed 2 bases from V and 7 bases from J, with 16 bases in between. This CDR3 is built from 15 residues. CDR3: CASSLDPVGGYTQYF. The CDR3 coding sequence is TGTGCCAGCAGCTTAGATCCCGTCGGCGGATATACGCAGTATTTT.

This chain joins TRBV28 and TRBJ2-5; tentative D call: TRBD2 (5 bases). The germline V gene has CDR1 MDHEN and CDR2 SYDVKM. The CDR3 loop spans 15 amino acids. V dropped 2 bases and J dropped 0 bases, with 10 bases sitting between them. CDR3 region: CASSLPRADQETQYF. CDR3 in DNA: TGTGCCAGCAGTTTACCCCGAGCGGACCAAGAGACCCAGTACTTC.

The CDR3 loop is CASTTGRIDQPQHF. The CDR3 region has the DNA TGTGCCAGCACTACGGGACGGATTGATCAGCCCCAGCATTTT. V and J are TRBV5-5 and TRBJ1-5, with a weak D call TRBD1 (5 bases). From germline, CDR1 is SGHKS and CDR2 YYEKEE (reference sequence). This CDR3 region has 14 residues. The V end was cut by 6 bases, the J end by 5 bases, with 15 bases between.

This clone was seen more than once but under ten times. This chain uses TRBV7-9 with TRBJ2-7; maybe TRBD1 (5 bases). The ends were cut back, 1 base at V and 3 bases at J, with 7 bases in the middle. Germline values: CDR1 SEHNR, CDR2 FQNEAQ (reference sequence). The CDR3 spans 13 residues. The DNA of the CDR3 is TGTGCCAGCAGCTTAGGACAGCTCTACGAGCAGTACTTC. Translation: CASSLGQLYEQYF.

The V call is TRBV6-1, the J call TRBJ1-2; D remains ambiguous. In germline, CDR1 is MNHNS, CDR2 SASEGT. V gave up 5 bases and J gave up 3 bases, with 13 bases separating them. CDR3 length: 14 amino acids. The CDR3 region has the DNA TGTGCCAGCAGTCCGACCGGGTCGTACTATGGCTACACCTTC. Translated: CASSPTGSYYGYTF.

This chain connects TRBV5-1 to TRBJ2-1; D gene unclear. The CDR3 covers 14 residues. Per germline, CDR1 SGHRS and CDR2 YFSETQ. The ends were cut back, 0 bases at V and 7 bases at J, with 11 bases in the middle. The CDR3 sequence is CASSLGPPENEQFF. CDR3 bases: TGCGCCAGCAGCTTGGGGCCCCCTGAGAATGAGCAGTTCTTC.

This CDR3 reads CASSSRQGGGTDTQYF. DNA for the CDR3: TGCGCCAGCAGCTCCAGACAGGGAGGTGGCACAGATACGCAGTATTTT. The chain links TRBV5-1 to TRBJ2-3; possibly TRBD1 for D (7 bases). The CDR3 spans 16 residues. V lost 3 bases and J 1 base, leaving 15 bases between the germline ends. Germline V gene lookup returns CDR1 SGHRS and CDR2 YFSETQ.

This clone was seen a single time. This chain connects TRBV5-1 to TRBJ1-2; D is uncertain. V was clipped by 0 bases and J by 7 bases, with 13 bases between them. The CDR3 runs 14 residues. Germline CDR1 and CDR2: SGHRS and YFSETQ. DNA of the CDR3: TGCGCCAGCAGCTTGGACTCCGTGGCGGGTGGCTACACCTTC. Its protein product is CASSLDSVAGGYTF.

The genes are TRBV7-2 and TRBJ2-7, with D perhaps TRBD2 (6 bases). Trimming stripped 4 bases from V and 0 bases from J, with 10 bases between. Per germline, CDR1 SGHTA and CDR2 FQGNSA. The CDR3 contains 14 residues. The CDR3 nucleotides are TGTGCCAGCAGCTCCATAGCGGCCTCCTACGAGCAGTACTTC. Protein sequence: CASSSIAASYEQYF.

This clone was seen more than once but under ten times. V is TRBV6-5 and J is TRBJ1-4; maybe TRBD1 (6 bases). CDR1 and CDR2 from the germline V gene are MNHEY and SVGAGI. V lost 4 bases and J lost 5, with 14 bases in between. The CDR3 is 15 amino acids. The CDR3 sequence: CASSLALDSNEKLFF. CDR3 in DNA: TGTGCCAGCAGTTTAGCATTGGACAGCAATGAAAAACTGTTTTTT.

V is TRBV6-5 and J is TRBJ2-5; D possibly corresponds to TRBD2 (5 bases). Between the trimmed V and J ends, which lost 8 bases and 1 base, there was a span of 14 bases. The CDR3 spans 14 residues. CDR1 MNHEY and CDR2 SVGAGI come from the germline V gene. The CDR3 DNA reads TGTGCCAGCCGTCGAAGTAGCGTCCAAGAGACCCAGTACTTC. Translated, it gives CASRRSSVQETQYF.

This chain links TRBV6-1 with TRBJ2-7; 14 nucleotides agree with TRBD2. CDR1 MNHNS and CDR2 SASEGT come from the germline V gene. V was clipped by 4 bases and J by 2 bases; unmatched bases: 1. The CDR3 is 15 residues long. CDR3 in amino acids: CASSGLAGGPYEQYF. CDR3 coding DNA: TGTGCCAGCAGTGGACTAGCGGGAGGGCCCTACGAGCAGTACTTC.

The chain employs TRBV7-3 and TRBJ2-1, with TRBD1 as a possible D gene (6 bases). Germline CDR1 reads SGHTA; CDR2 reads FQGTGA. This CDR3 has 15 amino acids. The V end lost 3 bases, the J end lost 0 bases, and 9 bases lay between the germline ends. DNA of the CDR3: TGTGCCAGCAGCTTCGGGACAAACTCCTACAATGAGCAGTTCTTC. This codes for CASSFGTNSYNEQFF.

The gene calls are TRBV9 and TRBJ2-5; no firm D call. Trimming left V 0 bases short and J 4 bases short, with 10 bases between. The CDR3 length is 14 residues. CDR1 is SGDLS, CDR2 YYNGEE, per germline. CDR3 amino acids: CASSVGGRVETQYF. The CDR3 nucleotides are TGTGCCAGCAGCGTAGGAGGTAGGGTAGAGACCCAGTACTTC.

The J gene is TRBJ2-3, the V gene TRBV5-1, with 12 positions matching TRBD2. Losses at the gene ends were 0 bases for V and 5 bases for J; bases not matched to a gene: 4. This CDR3 region has 16 residues. The germline CDR1 and CDR2 sequences are SGHRS and YFSETQ. Here the CDR3 reads CASSLGLAGARDTQYF. CDR3 nucleotide sequence: TGCGCCAGCAGCTTGGGACTAGCGGGAGCTAGAGATACGCAGTATTTT.

Only one count was recorded for this clone. The chain has TRBV7-8 and TRBJ1-2; tentatively, D is TRBD1 (6 bases). Germline V CDR1 and CDR2: SGHVS, FQNEAQ. V lost 6 bases and J 13 bases, leaving 18 bases between the germline ends. The CDR3 totals 12 residues. The CDR3 reads CASSSLGGAGTF. CDR3 sequence (DNA): TGTGCCAGCAGTTCTCTCGGGGGGGCCGGCACCTTC.

In this sample, this clone turned up a few times. The chain is built from TRBV9 and TRBJ1-2; 8 bases align to TRBD1. V trimming: 0 bases; J trimming: 4 bases; junction bases outside the gene matches: 2. The CDR3 is 14 residues long. Germline lookup yields CDR1 SGDLS and CDR2 YYNGEE. The CDR3 DNA follows: TGTGCCAGCAGCGTAGACGGGACAGGCTATGGCTACACCTTC. The encoded protein is CASSVDGTGYGYTF.

This clone occurred once. The chain is built from TRBV7-8 and TRBJ1-2; 9 bases are shared with TRBD1. This CDR3 region has 16 residues. The junction had 11 bases not matched to a gene; V was cut back by 5 bases and J by 4 bases. From germline, CDR1 is SGHVS and CDR2 FQNEAQ. CDR3: CASSRDSGTGPYGYTF. The DNA for the CDR3 is TGTGCCAGCAGCCGGGACTCCGGGACAGGGCCCTATGGCTACACCTTC. Using reference TRBV7-8 and TRBJ1-2 for the parts outside the CDR3, the full variable domain is GAGVSQSPRYKVAKRGQDVALRCDPISGHVSLFWYQQALGQGPEFLTYFQNEAQLDKSGLPSDRFFAERPEGSVSTLKIQRTQQEDSAVYLCASSRDSGTGPYGYTFGSGTRLTVV.

The chain combines TRBV18 with TRBJ2-1; 13 bases line up with TRBD2. V lost 3 bases, J lost 9 bases, and 8 bases stayed unmatched. Germline CDR1 is KGHSH and CDR2 is LQKENI. This CDR3 is 16 amino acids long. CDR3 protein: CASSPRGTSGIGEQFF. The CDR3 DNA is TGTGCCAGCTCACCCCGGGGGACTAGCGGGATAGGTGAGCAGTTCTTC.

The CDR3: CASSIGLSGANVLTF. CDR3 bases: TGTGCCAGTAGTATAGGGCTCTCTGGGGCCAACGTCCTGACTTTC. The V gene is TRBV19, the J gene TRBJ2-6; D ambiguous. With 1 base removed from V and 0 bases from J, the gap between germline ends came to 4 bases. Germline values: CDR1 LNHDA, CDR2 SQIVND (reference sequence). The CDR3 has 15 amino acids. Full variable domain (outside the CDR3, taken from reference TRBV19 and TRBJ2-6): DGGITQSPKYLFRKEGQNVTLSCEQNLNHDAMYWYRQDPGQGLRLIYYSQIVNDFQKGDIAEGYSVSREKKESFPLTVTSAQKNPTAFYLCASSIGLSGANVLTFGAGSRLTVL.

This clone was detected only a few times. This chain connects TRBV7-9 to TRBJ1-1, with D unclear. Trimming removed 3 bases from V and 8 bases from J, with 7 bases in between. Looked up from germline, CDR1 is SEHNR and CDR2 is FQNEAQ (reference sequence). The CDR3 length is 11 residues. CDR3 sequence reads: CASSFADEAFF. In DNA form, the CDR3 reads TGTGCCAGCAGCTTCGCCGACGAAGCTTTCTTT.

In its sample, this clone was seen a few times. This rearrangement joins TRBV7-9 to TRBJ2-4; no definite D call. Trimming removed 0 bases from V and 2 bases from J, with 11 bases in between. This CDR3 contains 16 residues. The germline CDR1 and CDR2 sequences are SEHNR and FQNEAQ (reference sequence). In DNA, the CDR3 is TGTGCCAGCAGCTTAGCGGTAGGGCAAACCAAAAACATTCAGTACTTC. Translation: CASSLAVGQTKNIQYF.